The 24 T cell receptor beta chains below come from one sample, sequenced in a study of naive and memory T cell subsets (dated 2017 in TCRdb). Libraries came from UMI-ligation and nested PCR. The data were produced on an Illumina MiSeq. An equimolar mix of two oligonucleotides covering both TRBC1 and TRBC2 was used as the beta constant-region primer. TCRdb's own reprocessing of the public reads used fastp at Q25 and MiXCR and kept productive beta chains. For every CDR3 protein sequence, its rows merge into one entry that carries the most common genes and DNA. The sample table holds about 150,000 distinct CDR3 sequences, of which over 15% were seen once. Roughly 0.13% of the sample comes from the top ten. The sequenced material came from naive CD4+ T cells from blood. The sample's cell subset or site label, decoded: naive T cells, CD45RA high CD27+. Receptors originate from a human donor in good health.

This clonotype came up a few times. The chain joins TRBV7-9 to TRBJ2-3, with D perhaps assigned TRBD1 or TRBD2 (6 bases each). This CDR3 has 18 residues. The V gene lost 5 bases and the J gene lost 0 bases, with 21 bases spanning the gap. Per germline, CDR1 SEHNR and CDR2 FQNEAQ (reference sequence). The CDR3 region has the DNA TGTGCCAGCAGCCCCACGATAGGGGGGCCACCTAGCACAGATACGCAGTATTTT. Translation gives CASSPTIGGPPSTDTQYF.

This clonotype was seen repeatedly, ten times or more. The J gene is TRBJ2-2, the V gene TRBV12-3 or TRBV12-4; perhaps TRBD2 as D (6 bases). Trimming left V 3 bases short and J 4 bases short, with 15 bases between. This CDR3 has 16 amino acids. The CDR3 sequence: CASSFRGIGTTGELFF. The DNA of the CDR3 is TGTGCCAGCAGTTTTCGCGGGATCGGAACCACCGGGGAGCTGTTTTTT.

V usage is TRBV12-3 or TRBV12-4 and J usage is TRBJ2-7; D remains unclear. V gave up 2 bases and J gave up 3 bases, with 8 bases separating them. There are 13 residues in the CDR3. CDR3 region: CASSLSSYYEQYF. The CDR3 DNA follows: TGTGCCAGCAGTTTAAGTTCCTACTACGAGCAGTACTTC.

This clonotype was seen a few times. The chain uses TRBV10-3 and TRBJ2-1, with 10 bases identical to TRBD2. After removal of 10 bases from V and 2 bases from J, the junction contained 8 bases not matched to a gene. Per germline, CDR1 ENHRY and CDR2 SYGVKD. CDR3 length: 15 residues. The CDR3 DNA reads as TGTGCCACCCGGGCTAGCGGGAGTACCTACAATGAGCAGTTCTTC. Its protein is CATRASGSTYNEQFF.

This clonotype has more than one count but fewer than ten. The rearrangement links TRBV20-1 to TRBJ2-7, with TRBD2 matching 9 bases. V lost 1 base and J lost 3; bases outside the gene matches: 1. The CDR3 loop spans 13 amino acids. CDR1 and CDR2 (germline): DFQATT, SNEGSKA (reference sequence). The DNA of the CDR3 is TGCAGTGCTAGAGGGCGGGAGGGCTACGAGCAGTACTTC. Encoded protein: CSARGREGYEQYF.

This clonotype came up many times. This sequence joins TRBV9 and TRBJ2-3, with 11 positions matching TRBD2. The CDR3 is 16 amino acids. Germline assignment: CDR1 SGDLS and CDR2 YYNGEE. The V segment lost 2 bases and the J segment 4 bases; nucleotides outside the gene matches: 6. DNA for the CDR3: TGTGCCAGCAGCGTCTTAGCGGGAGGGCCTGCAGATACGCAGTATTTT. Protein product: CASSVLAGGPADTQYF. Together with reference TRBV9 and TRBJ2-3, the CDR3 gives the full variable domain: DSGVTQTPKHLITATGQRVTLRCSPRSGDLSVYWYQQSLDQGLQFLIQYYNGEERAKGNILERFSAQQFPDLHSELNLSSLELGDSALYFCASSVLAGGPADTQYFGPGTRLTVL.

The CDR3 sequence: CASSLGASGGTDTQYF. CDR3 sequence (DNA): TGCGCCAGCAGCTTGGGGGCTAGCGGAGGCACAGATACGCAGTATTTT. V and J are TRBV5-1 and TRBJ2-3, with TRBD2 matching 7 bases. This CDR3 is built from 16 residues. Germline V gene data show CDR1 as SGHRS and CDR2 as YFSETQ. J gave up 1 base and V 0 bases, and 5 bases lay outside the gene matches. The full variable domain, with the rest looked up from reference TRBV5-1 and TRBJ2-3, is KAGVTQTPRYLIKTRGQQVTLSCSPISGHRSVSWYQQTPGQGLQFLFEYFSETQRNKGNFPGRFSGRQFSNSRSEMNVSTLELGDSALYLCASSLGASGGTDTQYFGPGTRLTVL.

This chain connects TRBV10-3 to TRBJ2-7; 7 bases match TRBD2. The CDR3 loop spans 14 amino acids. After removal of 8 bases from V and 4 bases from J, the junction contained 11 bases not matched to a gene. The germline CDR1 and CDR2 sequences are ENHRY and SYGVKD. The CDR3 spells CAIGAAGASYEQYF. The DNA for the CDR3 is TGTGCCATCGGCGCGGCGGGAGCATCGTACGAGCAGTACTTC.

The rearrangement joins TRBV29-1 to TRBJ2-3; possible D gene TRBD1, 6 bases. This CDR3 is built from 14 residues. V was cut by 6 bases and J by 3 bases, with 16 bases left in between. Germline CDR1 and CDR2: SQVTM and ANQGSEA. The CDR3 DNA reads as TGCAGCGTGGGTGGACAGAGTCTGACAGATACGCAGTATTTT. This encodes CSVGGQSLTDTQYF.

This clonotype was detected a few times. The chain recombines TRBV6-1 with TRBJ1-2, with 10 bases lining up with TRBD1. The germline CDR1 and CDR2 sequences are MNHNS and SASEGT. The CDR3 length is 17 residues. With 3 bases clipped from V and 4 bases from J, the junction kept 11 bases outside the gene matches. This CDR3 reads CASSEPRQGAVIYGYTF. CDR3 nucleotides: TGTGCCAGCAGTGAGCCCCGACAGGGGGCTGTAATCTATGGCTACACCTTC.

This clonotype came up a few times. The chain has TRBV4-3 and TRBJ2-2; 8 nucleotides agree with TRBD1. Per germline, CDR1 LGHNA and CDR2 YSLEER. V trimming: 3 bases; J trimming: 7 bases; junction bases outside the gene matches: 13. This CDR3 spans 17 amino acids. The CDR3 coding sequence is TGCGCCAGCAGCCAGCCTCCGGGACAGGTCGCGGGCGGGGAGCTGTTTTTT. It codes for CASSQPPGQVAGGELFF.

This clonotype occurred a few times. This rearrangement joins TRBV7-2 to TRBJ2-7, with 8 bases lining up with TRBD1. The germline gives CDR1 SGHTA, CDR2 FQGNSA. Germline trimming cut 5 bases from V and 5 bases from J; bases unmatched to any gene: 8. This CDR3 region has 14 residues. CDR3 residues: CASSTWTGSDEQYF. Here the CDR3 DNA reads TGTGCCAGCAGCACCTGGACAGGGAGCGACGAGCAGTACTTC.

The chain couples TRBV6-2 or TRBV6-3 to TRBJ1-2; 9 positions agree with TRBD1. The CDR3 runs 16 residues. Trimming took 5 bases from V and 5 from J; bases not matched to a gene: 12. Germline lookup yields CDR1 MNHEY and CDR2 SVGEGT. CDR3 DNA sequence: TGTGCCAGCAGTAACACCGGGACGGGACAGGGTTATGGCTACACCTTC. This codes for CASSNTGTGQGYGYTF.

For the CDR3, the DNA is TGCGCCAGCAGCAGGGGGACTAGCGGGAGGGTCCACGAGCAGTACTTC. It encodes CASSRGTSGRVHEQYF. The V call is TRBV5-1, the J call TRBJ2-7, with 16 bases matching TRBD2. With V trimmed by 4 bases and J by 5 bases, 6 bases remained unmatched. In germline, CDR1 is SGHRS, CDR2 YFSETQ. The CDR3 extends over 16 amino acids.

The table lists this clonotype with a few counts. This sequence joins TRBV7-3 and TRBJ1-1; perhaps TRBD1 as D (5 bases). The CDR3 is 14 amino acids. Germline V gene data show CDR1 as SGHTA and CDR2 as FQGTGA. Trimming left V 5 bases short and J 1 base short, with 11 bases between. CDR3 sequence (DNA): TGTGCCAGCAGCCTGGGGACGCAGAACACTGAAGCTTTCTTT. It specifies CASSLGTQNTEAFF.

This chain joins TRBV18 and TRBJ2-7; TRBD1 matches at 9 bases. This CDR3 has 17 amino acids. With 1 base clipped from V and 0 bases from J, the junction kept 7 bases outside the gene matches. Germline V gene sequence: CDR1 KGHSH, CDR2 LQKENI. The CDR3 sequence: CASSPRVGQGSSYEQYF. The CDR3 coding sequence is TGTGCCAGCTCACCACGGGTGGGACAGGGAAGCTCCTACGAGCAGTACTTC.

This clonotype appeared a few times. The chain links TRBV3-1 to TRBJ2-7, with 14 bases fitting TRBD2. Germline V gene lookup returns CDR1 LGHDT and CDR2 YNNKEL (reference sequence). V dropped 4 bases and J dropped 3; count of bases not matched to a gene: 2. The CDR3 covers 15 residues. The CDR3 reads CASSPGLAGGYEQYF. CDR3 coding DNA: TGTGCCAGCAGCCCCGGACTAGCGGGAGGCTACGAGCAGTACTTC.

This clonotype was recorded a few times. This chain connects TRBV7-2 to TRBJ2-5, with D unresolved. The V and J ends lost 3 bases and 2 bases respectively, with 10 bases between them. The CDR3 spans 14 residues. Germline CDR1 SGHTA, CDR2 FQGNSA. CDR3 protein: CASSFQAGQETQYF. In nucleotides, the CDR3 is TGTGCCAGCAGCTTCCAAGCAGGACAAGAGACCCAGTACTTC.

V usage is TRBV28 and J usage is TRBJ1-3; D is undetermined. CDR1 and CDR2 (germline): MDHEN, SYDVKM. This CDR3 has 15 amino acids. V gave up 3 bases and J gave up 2 bases, with 11 bases separating them. CDR3 region: CASSFSSEPGNTIYF. In DNA form, the CDR3 reads TGTGCCAGCAGTTTTTCGTCCGAACCTGGAAACACCATATATTTT.

This clonotype has at least ten counts. This chain joins TRBV28 and TRBJ2-1; TRBD1 is a possible D gene (5 bases). V shed 5 bases and J shed 10 bases, with 15 bases lying between them. Germline V gene data show CDR1 as MDHEN and CDR2 as SYDVKM. There are 13 residues in the CDR3. The CDR3 region has the DNA TGTGCCAGCAGTGTCACCGACAGACGCGAGCAGTTCTTC. Protein sequence: CASSVTDRREQFF.

This clonotype was observed a handful of times. The genes are TRBV12-3 or TRBV12-4 and TRBJ2-7; 8 bases agree with TRBD2. The CDR3 is 14 amino acids. The V segment lost 3 bases and the J segment 2 bases; nucleotides outside the gene matches: 3. The DNA for the CDR3 is TGTGCCAGCAGTTTTGGGACTAGGGCCTACGAGCAGTACTTC. It encodes CASSFGTRAYEQYF.

This clonotype was seen only a few times. The CDR3 DNA is TGTGCCAGCAGTTTAGAGGGAAGGGGGACCAATGAGCAGTTCTTC. It translates to CASSLEGRGTNEQFF. The V and J genes are TRBV12-3 or TRBV12-4 and TRBJ2-1; D possibly corresponds to TRBD1 (6 bases). The CDR3 extends over 15 amino acids. V dropped 1 base and J dropped 6 bases, with 13 bases sitting between them.

This clonotype occurred a few times. The chain links TRBV28 to TRBJ2-7, with TRBD1 identical over 9 bases. Germline V gene data show CDR1 as MDHEN and CDR2 as SYDVKM. The CDR3 loop spans 15 amino acids. J was trimmed by 2 bases and V by 6 bases; bases with no gene match: 8. The CDR3 coding sequence is TGTGCCAGCAGACCCCGGGACAGGGAGACCTACGAGCAGTACTTC. It specifies CASRPRDRETYEQYF.

The genes are TRBV3-1 and TRBJ1-1; D gene uncertain. The CDR3 covers 14 residues. Deletions cut 1 base from V and 1 base from J, with 7 bases between. CDR1 is LGHDT, CDR2 YNNKEL, per germline (reference sequence). This chain's CDR3 is CASSQVEGNTEAFF. The CDR3 DNA reads TGTGCCAGCAGCCAAGTAGAGGGGAACACTGAAGCTTTCTTT.